The subject of this entry is one T cell receptor beta chain. The sample holds other DNA sequences that translate to the same CDR3. All donors qualified as healthy HIV-negative adults and had experienced no recent acute infections or vaccinations. With V trimmed by 4 bases and J by 6 bases, 2 bases remained unmatched. The germline gives CDR1 MGHRA, CDR2 YSYEKL. The CDR3 has 15 residues. This specimen comes from a study of shared clonotypes between healthy human individuals. Samples underwent the assay at deep level. TCRdb's table, derived via immunoSEQ multiplex PCR, lists solely in-frame clones and lacks some. The table has about 500,000 clones, over 60% seen once.

Material: PBMCs. This receptor was taken from a woman between 40 and 50 years old in good health. Some clones in this sample may be carry-over from other donors' samples. This rearrangement joins TRBV4-1 to TRBJ2-1, with 14 bases identical to TRBD2. The CDR3 loop reads CASSPGLAGVNEQFF. For the CDR3, the DNA is TGCGCCAGCAGCCCGGGACTAGCGGGAGTCAATGAGCAGTTCTTC.